This TCR beta chain is from a study of blood T cell repertoires in COVID-19. Overall study: Acute-phase and convalescent COVID-19 samples originated in the United States, Italy and Spain. T cells, B-cell-depleted T cells, or PBMCs supplied cDNA or gDNA.

Germline-derived CDR1 and CDR2 are ENHRY and SYGVKD. The V gene lost 0 bases and the J gene lost 4 bases, with 6 bases spanning the gap. This CDR3 region has 13 residues. Study processing details: From reference gene primer amplification, estimates of nucleated cell counts were derived. Some clones are missing from TCRdb's copy, which holds only in-frame ones; the method was immunoSEQ multiplex PCR. That table gives V, J and clone size, and the DNA gave D and trimming. The sample has 100,000 or so clones; around 87% are singletons. This clone was detected once. The receptor was derived from a woman in her thirties with acute or convalescent COVID-19. The material sequenced was peripheral blood. The genes are TRBV10-3 and TRBJ1-2; TRBD1 is a possible D gene (5 bases). CDR3 sequence reads: CAISESGLYGYTF. The CDR3, as DNA: TGTGCCATCAGTGAGTCGGGACTCTATGGCTACACCTTC.